A selection of T cell receptor beta chains follows, all from one sample in a study of OX40 agonist ivuxolimab in advanced cancers. TCRdb's table, derived via immunoSEQ multiplex PCR, lists solely in-frame clones and lacks some. The sample includes about 26,000 clones, roughly 90% seen only once; the top ten take under 25%. The input for sequencing was CD4+ or CD8+ T cells sorted from blood, taken in a trial of the OX40 agonist ivuxolimab. These receptors were collected from an adult with an advanced solid tumor such as melanoma, head and neck, liver or kidney cancer. CDR3s include the opening cysteine and the closing phenylalanine or tryptophan. Each record gives: D gene, J gene, clone size, V gene, CDR3 protein, CDR3 DNA. The D gene is left open where the match is weak. Not all rows give a size; the values are once, few, many and, for expanded clones, a class.

TRBD1 TRBJ1-5 NA TRBV27 CASSFEGAGEPQHF TGTGCCAGCAGTTTTGAGGGGGCGGGGGAGCCCCAGCATTTT
TRBD1 TRBJ1-2 NA TRBV4-1 CASSQGRGRDYGYTF TGCGCCAGCAGCCAAGGAAGGGGGCGCGACTATGGCTACACCTTC
NA TRBJ2-1 NA TRBV27 CASSWTVNEQFF TGTGCCAGCAGTTGGACAGTCAATGAGCAGTTCTTC
NA TRBJ1-4 NA TRBV7-8 CASSTRGGANEKLFF TGTGCCAGCAGCACAAGGGGAGGCGCTAATGAAAAACTGTTTTTT
TRBD2 TRBJ2-7 NA TRBV29-1 CSVELAGPYEQYF TGCAGCGTTGAGCTAGCGGGGCCTTACGAGCAGTACTTC
TRBD1 TRBJ2-4 NA TRBV7-2 CASSPRQGSAKNIQYF TGTGCCAGCAGCCCCCGACAGGGGTCGGCCAAAAACATTCAGTACTTC
NA TRBJ2-7 few TRBV6-1 CASSELAGDKATYEQYF TGTGCCAGCAGTGAATTGGCGGGGGACAAGGCGACCTACGAGCAGTACTTC
NA TRBJ2-3 NA TRBV7-6 CASSLWDTDTQYF TGTGCCAGCAGCTTATGGGACACAGATACGCAGTATTTT
NA TRBJ1-1 NA TRBV7-3 CASSLRWGTEAFF TGTGCCAGCAGCTTACGATGGGGCACTGAAGCTTTCTTT
NA TRBJ2-7 NA TRBV27 CASSLTVLREQYF NA
TRBD1 TRBJ1-5 NA TRBV5-3 CARSSTDRGRTHSNQPQHF TGTGCCAGAAGCTCCACCGACAGGGGCAGGACACATAGCAATCAGCCCCAGCATTTT
NA TRBJ2-7 NA TRBV28 CASSWARGAYEQYF TGTGCCAGCAGTTGGGCGAGGGGGGCATACGAGCAGTACTTC